These 5 T cell receptor beta chains share one sample of origin, sequenced in a study of TIL therapy for anti-PD-1-resistant metastatic lung cancer. Sequencing used immunoSEQ v3. Produced via immunoSEQ multiplex PCR; TCRdb's table is partial and in-frame only. The sample consists of about 15,000 clones, approximately 85% of them appearing once. Stated time point: pre-treatment sample, taken before nivolumab and TIL therapy. The sequencing used blood, collected at baseline. These receptor sequences come from a person aged 30 to 80 with non-small cell lung cancer.

This sequence joins TRBV27 and TRBJ2-1; D tentatively fits TRBD1 or TRBD2 (5 bases each). Germline lookup yields CDR1 MNHEY and CDR2 SMNVEV (reference sequence). Trimming shortened V by 0 bases and J by 6 bases, and 21 bases separated the two germline ends. The CDR3 is 18 amino acids. Here the CDR3 DNA reads TGTGCCAGCAGTTTATCCCGCAGTGTGGGACCAGGCTCCAATGAGCAGTTCTTC. Its translation is CASSLSRSVGPGSNEQFF.

The chain carries TRBV5-5 and TRBJ2-1; D is uncertain. Germline assignment: CDR1 SGHKS and CDR2 YYEKEE (reference sequence). The CDR3 extends over 16 amino acids. Trimming took off 4 bases at V and 0 bases at J, with 14 bases between the two ends. CDR3 DNA: TGTGCCAGCAGCATTACGGGCCTCAGCTCCTACAATGAGCAGTTCTTC. Protein sequence: CASSITGLSSYNEQFF.

The chain carries TRBV6-5 and TRBJ2-7; D is undetermined. The length of the CDR3 is 15 residues. Trimming stripped 5 bases from V and 3 bases from J, with 17 bases between. Germline values: CDR1 MNHEY, CDR2 SVGAGI. The CDR3 sequence: CASSRNCAKIYEQYV. For the CDR3, the DNA is TGTGCCAGCAGTCGAAATTGTGCGAAAATCTACGAGCAGTACGTC.

This clone has just one count. V and J are TRBV5-1 and TRBJ2-3; D is possibly TRBD2 (5 bases). Deletions cut 2 bases from V and 7 bases from J, with 14 bases between. The CDR3 contains 14 residues. Germline CDR1 reads SGHRS; CDR2 reads YFSETQ. In DNA, the CDR3 is TGCGCCAGCAGCTTAGGCGGGCCGGATTATACGCAGTATTTT. This sequence encodes CASSLGGPDYTQYF.

V is TRBV7-6 and J is TRBJ2-2; 8 bases match TRBD2. The V gene's germline CDR1 is SGHVS and CDR2 FNYEAQ. With V trimmed by 5 bases and J by 5 bases, 10 bases remained unmatched. The CDR3 is 16 residues long. CDR3 nucleotides: TGTGCCAGCAGCCCTAGCGGCGGGGGGATGACCGGGGAGCTGTTTTTT. Translated: CASSPSGGGMTGELFF.